This TCR beta chain was captured by sequencing in a study of T cell responses to AZD1222 COVID-19 vaccine. Study-wide results and caveats: In the spike-specific TCR repertoire, nearly half reportedly target unmutated variant regions. Baseline seropositives among AZD1222 recipients totaled only six or seven. Repertoires were obtained only post-peak T cell response.

Method: immunoSEQ multiplex PCR; TCRdb's copy keeps in-frame clones and lacks some. Altogether fewer than 130,000 clones are present, roughly 87% being singletons, with the ten largest covering 2% to 2.5%. CDR1 and CDR2 from the germline V gene are SNHLY and FYNNEI. This CDR3 has 14 amino acids. V shed 8 bases and J 7 bases; nucleotides not matched to a gene: 9. Second doses at about 4 or about 12 weeks were pooled. This clone was detected only once. Its antigen is undetermined. Sequencing was performed on peripheral blood, taken 28 days after the second AZD1222 dose. The clonotype originates from an adult who received the AZD1222 COVID-19 vaccine. The chain employs TRBV2 and TRBJ2-3, with TRBD2 identical over 10 bases. Here the CDR3 reads CASGPGLAIHTQYF. The CDR3 coding sequence is TGTGCCAGCGGACCGGGACTAGCGATCCATACGCAGTATTTT.